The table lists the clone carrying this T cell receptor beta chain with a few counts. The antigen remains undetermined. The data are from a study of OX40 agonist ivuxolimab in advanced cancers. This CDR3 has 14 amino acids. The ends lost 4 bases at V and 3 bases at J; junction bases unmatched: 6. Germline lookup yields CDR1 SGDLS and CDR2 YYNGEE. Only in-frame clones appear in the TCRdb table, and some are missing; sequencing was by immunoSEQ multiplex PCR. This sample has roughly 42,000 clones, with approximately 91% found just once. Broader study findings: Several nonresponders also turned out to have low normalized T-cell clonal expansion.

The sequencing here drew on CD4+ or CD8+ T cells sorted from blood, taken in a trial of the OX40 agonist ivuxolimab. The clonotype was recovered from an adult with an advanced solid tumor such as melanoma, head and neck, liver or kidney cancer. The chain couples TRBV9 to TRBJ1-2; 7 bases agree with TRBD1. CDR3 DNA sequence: TGTGCCAGCAGCCCCGAGGACAGGTACTATGGCTACACCTTC. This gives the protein CASSPEDRYYGYTF.